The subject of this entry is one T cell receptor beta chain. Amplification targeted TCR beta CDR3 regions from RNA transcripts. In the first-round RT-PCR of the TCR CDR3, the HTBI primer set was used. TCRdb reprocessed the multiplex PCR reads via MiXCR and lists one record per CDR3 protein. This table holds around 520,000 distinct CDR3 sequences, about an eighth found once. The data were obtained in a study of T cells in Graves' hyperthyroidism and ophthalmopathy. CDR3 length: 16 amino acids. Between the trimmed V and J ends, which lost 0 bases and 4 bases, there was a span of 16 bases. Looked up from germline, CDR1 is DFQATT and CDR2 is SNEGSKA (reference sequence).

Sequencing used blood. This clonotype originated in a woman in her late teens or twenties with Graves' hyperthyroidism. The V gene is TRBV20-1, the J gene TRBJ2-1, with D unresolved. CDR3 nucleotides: TGCAGTGCTAGAGATTCGGGCTCCGGGTCTTACAATGAGCAGTTCTTC. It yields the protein CSARDSGSGSYNEQFF.